This TCR beta chain was captured in a study of blood T cell repertoires in COVID-19. Study background: The study drew acute and convalescent COVID-19 samples from the United States, Italy and Spain.

In the study's own analysis: The authors estimated nucleated cell counts from reference gene primer amplification. Measured with immunoSEQ multiplex PCR; TCRdb has only the in-frame clones, and not every one. V, J and clone size derive from that table, while D and trimming were established from the DNA sequence. The sample contains roughly 330,000 clones, roughly 88% of which appear only once. Germline CDR1 reads MNHEY; CDR2 reads SVGAGI. Trimming took 6 bases from V and 4 from J; bases not matched to a gene: 6. This CDR3 has 14 amino acids. The sequence was obtained from a woman between 45 and 65 years old with acute or convalescent COVID-19. Sequencing input: peripheral blood. The genes are TRBV6-5 and TRBJ2-1; 7 bases match TRBD1. This CDR3 reads CASRPGQLYNEQFF. The CDR3 DNA reads TGTGCCAGCAGGCCGGGACAGCTATACAATGAGCAGTTCTTC.